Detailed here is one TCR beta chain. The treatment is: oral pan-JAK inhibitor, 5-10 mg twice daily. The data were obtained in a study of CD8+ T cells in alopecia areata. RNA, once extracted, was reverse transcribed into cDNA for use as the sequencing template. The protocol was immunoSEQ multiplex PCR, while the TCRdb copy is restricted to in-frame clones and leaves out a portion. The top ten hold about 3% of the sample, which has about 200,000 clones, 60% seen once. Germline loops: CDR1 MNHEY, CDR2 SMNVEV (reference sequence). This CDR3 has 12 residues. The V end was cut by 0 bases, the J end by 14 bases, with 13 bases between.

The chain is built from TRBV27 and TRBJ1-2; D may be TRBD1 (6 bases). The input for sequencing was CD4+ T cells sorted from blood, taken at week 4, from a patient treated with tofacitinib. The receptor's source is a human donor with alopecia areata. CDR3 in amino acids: CASSLSNRVWTF. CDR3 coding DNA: TGTGCCAGCAGTTTATCCAACAGGGTATGGACCTTC.